The clone carrying this T cell receptor beta chain was seen just once. A much larger clone differs from this one at a single base, so this may be a read error. Each CDR3 protein gets one entry after TCRdb re-called the RT-PCR reads with MiXCR. Counted here are more than 550,000 distinct CDR3 sequences, 12% to 15% occurring once; the ten biggest clones make up around 3.3%. Between the trimmed V and J ends, which lost 4 bases and 7 bases, there was a span of 18 bases. This CDR3 is built from 15 residues. The germline CDR1 and CDR2 sequences are SGHRS and YFSETQ. The sample comprised memory CD4+ T cells from blood. The chain carries TRBV5-1 and TRBJ2-1, with D maybe TRBD1 (6 bases). This TCR was sampled from a female donor in good health, serving as a healthy control. The CDR3 here is CASSVQDFQGNEQFF. The CDR3 DNA follows: TGCGCCAGCAGCGTACAGGATTTCCAGGGGAATGAGCAGTTCTTC.